This T cell receptor (beta chain) comes out of a study of T-cell memory formation after mild COVID-19. This CDR3 spans 15 amino acids. V shed 0 bases and J shed 8 bases, with 13 bases lying between them. Germline V gene data show CDR1 as MNHEY and CDR2 as SVGEGT. TCRdb reanalysed the 5' RACE reads using MiXCR and keeps one entry per CDR3 protein. The profile shows 200,000 to 250,000 distinct CDR3 sequences, roughly 9.4% of them singletons. This clonotype was observed once. Its antigen is still unknown. Study-wide results and limits: Contracting clones from day 15 to 85 showed balanced CD4/CD8; later expanders favored CD4+. Within pre-infection memory, some responding clones were found, suggesting cross-reactive memory joined.

The receptor comes from a man younger than 30 who had mild COVID-19 (a few samples of this study predate the infection). Cell type and time point are not known. Sequenced: PBMCs or a T cell subset sorted from them (not recorded which). V is TRBV6-2 or TRBV6-3 and J is TRBJ1-4; no definite D call. The CDR3 coding sequence is TGTGCCAGCAGTTACTCGCGGAGGTCTGAGGAAAAACTGTTTTTT. This translates into CASSYSRRSEEKLFF.